These 9 T cell receptor beta chains came from one sample sequenced in a study of T cell responses to AZD1222 COVID-19 vaccine. Sequencing was performed with immunoSEQ multiplex PCR; in TCRdb, only in-frame clones are kept and a portion is missing. The sample contains around 150,000 clones, around 90% of which appear only once. The source was peripheral blood, collected 28 days after the second dose of the MenACWY control vaccine. The source is an adult who received the MenACWY meningococcal vaccine as a control.

The rearrangement uses TRBV19 and TRBJ2-1; D uncertain. The V end was cut by 3 bases, the J end by 7 bases, with 10 bases between. CDR1 LNHDA and CDR2 SQIVND come from the germline V gene (reference sequence). The CDR3 totals 13 residues. The CDR3 reads CASSMGPRNEQFF. DNA for the CDR3: TGTGCCAGTAGTATGGGCCCAAGGAATGAGCAGTTCTTC.

The gene calls are TRBV5-4 and TRBJ2-5, with 13 bases fitting TRBD2. The CDR3 consists of 16 residues. V was clipped by 2 bases and J by 5 bases; unmatched bases: 6. Germline V gene sequence: CDR1 SGHNT, CDR2 YYREEE (reference sequence). The CDR3 bases are TGTGCCAGCAGCTTATCGACTAGCGGGGGGTGGGAGACCCAGTACTTC. As protein: CASSLSTSGGWETQYF.

The chain employs TRBV11-2 and TRBJ1-1; no firm D call. Germline V gene sequence: CDR1 SGHAT, CDR2 FQNNGV. With 5 bases removed from V and 1 base from J, the gap between germline ends came to 8 bases. The CDR3 length is 13 residues. The CDR3 here is CASSRLRNTEAFF. DNA of the CDR3: TGTGCCAGCAGCCGTTTAAGGAACACTGAAGCTTTCTTT.

The table lists this clone with a few counts. The CDR3 region has the DNA TGTGCCAGCAGCGATGGGGACAAAGCGAACACTGAAGCTTTCTTT. Encoded protein: CASSDGDKANTEAFF. This sequence joins TRBV7-9 and TRBJ1-1; possible D gene TRBD1, 6 bases. The CDR3 loop spans 15 amino acids. The germline gives CDR1 SEHNR, CDR2 FQNEAQ (reference sequence). The germline V and J ends were trimmed by 5 bases and 1 base, with 14 bases remaining between them.

The chain has TRBV15 and TRBJ2-6; possible D gene TRBD2, 6 bases. The V end was cut by 0 bases, the J end by 3 bases, with 9 bases between. This CDR3 contains 16 residues. Germline V gene data show CDR1 as LNHNV and CDR2 as YYDKDF (reference sequence). DNA of the CDR3: TGTGCCACCAGCAGAGAGGGAGGTGGTGGGGCCAACGTCCTGACTTTC. This codes for CATSREGGGGANVLTF.

The chain links TRBV2 to TRBJ1-2; a weak D match, TRBD1 (5 bases). The CDR3 length is 16 residues. The germline V gene has CDR1 SNHLY and CDR2 FYNNEI. Trimming took 3 bases from V and 1 from J, leaving 15 bases between them. CDR3: CASSDSRGLHNYGYTF. In nucleotides, the CDR3 is TGTGCCAGCAGTGATTCGCGGGGACTCCATAACTATGGCTACACCTTC.

This chain joins TRBV27 and TRBJ2-3, with TRBD2 as a possible D gene (6 bases). Trimming cost V 7 bases and J 2 bases, with 13 bases left between them. The CDR3 consists of 14 residues. Germline CDR1 reads MNHEY; CDR2 reads SMNVEV (reference sequence). As DNA, the CDR3 is TGTGCCAGCACCCCCGGGAGAAACACAGATACGCAGTATTTT. It specifies CASTPGRNTDTQYF.

This sequence joins TRBV18 and TRBJ2-1; 13 positions match TRBD2. The CDR3 sequence is 15 residues long. Germline V gene sequence: CDR1 KGHSH, CDR2 LQKENI. V lost 6 bases, J lost 6 bases, and 5 bases stayed unmatched. CDR3 DNA: TGTGCCAGCTCTCCCGGGACTAGCGGGACCAATGAGCAGTTCTTC. Amino acid sequence: CASSPGTSGTNEQFF.

This chain joins TRBV19 and TRBJ1-2; 9 bases are shared with TRBD1. Per germline, CDR1 LNHDA and CDR2 SQIVND (reference sequence). The CDR3 contains 15 residues. The V and J ends lost 6 bases and 7 bases, in that order; junction bases with no gene match: 12. CDR3 nucleotides: TGTGCCAGTAGGGAATTCTCACAGGGGGCCAGTGGCTACACCTTC. This gives the protein CASREFSQGASGYTF.